This is a list of T cell receptor beta chains from one sample in a study of beta chain features in type 1 diabetes. Sequencing used immunoSEQ multiplex PCR; TCRdb keeps in-frame clones, though not all of them. The sample comprises almost 350,000 clones, less than 9.5% of which are singletons, and around 0.44% rests with the top ten. The material sequenced was central memory CD4+ T cells from blood. The origin of the receptors is a woman aged 18-30 years in good health. Each CDR3 is given with its conserved first and last residue. Each record gives: D gene, clone size, J gene, V gene, CDR3 protein, CDR3 DNA. D genes are given only for firm matches. Where a row states a size, it is once, few, many or the class of an expanded clone; other rows omit it.

TRBD1,.,TRBJ2-7,TRBV6-1,CASSEVNRGKDEQYF,TGTGCCAGCAGTGAAGTGAACAGGGGAAAAGACGAGCAGTACTTC
TRBD2,once,TRBJ2-5,TRBV9,CASSEGLAGGGRKTQYF,TGTGCCAGCAGCGAAGGACTAGCGGGAGGAGGGAGAAAGACCCAGTACTTC
.,few,TRBJ2-7,TRBV13,CASSKSGYEQYF,TGTGCCAGCAGTAAAAGTGGGTACGAGCAGTACTTC
TRBD2,few,TRBJ2-7,TRBV5-4,CASSLATPGTSGTYEQYF,TGTGCCAGCAGCTTGGCTACCCCCGGGACTAGCGGAACCTACGAGCAGTACTTC
.,few,TRBJ2-7,TRBV20-1,CSASAWEQYF,TGCAGTGCTAGCGCCTGGGAGCAGTACTTC
TRBD2,few,TRBJ2-1,TRBV29-1,CSVVGLGAYNEQFF,TGCAGCGTTGTGGGACTAGGGGCCTACAATGAGCAGTTCTTC
.,.,TRBJ2-5,TRBV7-2,CASSLNQGLETQYF,TGTGCCAGCAGCTTAAATCAGGGGTTAGAGACCCAGTACTTC
.,few,TRBJ1-2,TRBV5-4,CASSLYSNGYTF,TGTGCCAGCAGCTTGTATTCCAATGGCTACACCTTC
.,.,TRBJ2-5,TRBV29-1,CSALNDRVGGAQYF,TGCAGCGCCCTTAACGACAGGGTAGGGGGGGCCCAGTACTTC
.,few,TRBJ2-5,TRBV5-1,CASSYRGTQYF,TGCGCCAGCAGCTACCGGGGGACCCAGTACTTC
.,.,TRBJ2-5,TRBV5-1,CASSLEPQLRETQYF,TGCGCCAGCAGCTTGGAACCCCAATTGCGGGAGACCCAGTACTTC
TRBD1,few,TRBJ2-4,TRBV7-8,CASSLSGTGKNIQYF,TGTGCCAGCAGCTTAAGTGGGACAGGGAAAAACATTCAGTACTTC
TRBD2,.,TRBJ2-3,TRBV28,CASSYGTSVLMSPSPDTQYF,TGTGCCAGCAGTTATGGGACTAGTGTTCTGATGTCCCCTTCCCCAGATACGCAGTATTTT
.,.,TRBJ2-1,TRBV29-1,CSVVGNPSYNEQFF,TGCAGCGTTGTCGGGAACCCCTCCTACAATGAGCAGTTCTTC
.,few,TRBJ1-5,TRBV2,CASTSEAGESNQPQHF,TGTGCCAGCACCTCGGAGGCGGGGGAAAGCAATCAGCCCCAGCATTTT
TRBD1,.,TRBJ1-5,TRBV6-5,CASSQDRGQPQHF,TGTGCCAGCAGTCAGGACAGGGGGCAGCCCCAGCATTTT
.,.,TRBJ2-7,TRBV7-9,CASSLEWGSYEQYF,TGTGCCAGCAGCTTGGAGTGGGGTTCCTACGAGCAGTACTTC
TRBD2,.,TRBJ2-7,TRBV4-1,CASSHELAGGRSYEQYF,TGCGCCAGCAGCCACGAACTAGCGGGAGGGCGGTCCTACGAGCAGTACTTC
TRBD2,many,TRBJ2-1,TRBV7-2,CASRSRPGLASDEQFF,TGTGCCAGCAGATCAAGGCCGGGACTAGCTTCGGATGAGCAGTTCTTC
.,few,TRBJ2-1,TRBV20-1,CSARDRREQFF,TGCAGTGCTAGAGACAGGAGAGAGCAGTTCTTC
.,.,TRBJ2-3,TRBV5-4,CASSLYGAGTDTQYF,TGTGCCAGCAGTCTCTATGGGGCGGGTACAGATACGCAGTATTTT
.,few,TRBJ2-3,TRBV5-6,CASSSTIKNTDTQYF,TGTGCCAGCAGCTCGACGATAAAGAACACAGATACGCAGTATTTT
.,.,TRBJ2-5,TRBV2,CASSELGGIETQYF,TGTGCCAGCAGTGAATTGGGGGGCATAGAGACCCAGTACTTC
.,.,TRBJ1-1,TRBV6-5,CASSYDPRWGTEAFF,TGTGCCAGCAGTTACGATCCTAGATGGGGCACTGAAGCTTTCTTT
.,few,TRBJ2-5,TRBV27,CASSFGQSRETQYF,TGTGCCAGCAGTTTTGGCCAGAGTAGGGAGACCCAGTACTTC